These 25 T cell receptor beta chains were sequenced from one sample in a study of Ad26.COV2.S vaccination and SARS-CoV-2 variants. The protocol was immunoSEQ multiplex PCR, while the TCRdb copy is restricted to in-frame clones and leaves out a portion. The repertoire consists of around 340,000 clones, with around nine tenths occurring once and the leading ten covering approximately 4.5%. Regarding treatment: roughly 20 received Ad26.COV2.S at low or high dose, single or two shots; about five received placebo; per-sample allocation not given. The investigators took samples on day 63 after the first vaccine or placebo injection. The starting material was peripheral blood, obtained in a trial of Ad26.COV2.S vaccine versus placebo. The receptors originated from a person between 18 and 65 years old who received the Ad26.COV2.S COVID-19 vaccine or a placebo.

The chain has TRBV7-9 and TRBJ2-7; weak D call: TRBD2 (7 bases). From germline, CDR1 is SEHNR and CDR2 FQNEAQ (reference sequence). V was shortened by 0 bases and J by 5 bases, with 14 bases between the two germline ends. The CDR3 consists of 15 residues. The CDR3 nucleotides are TGTGCCAGCAGCTTAGCGCTGGGGGGGGCCCACGAGCAGTACTTC. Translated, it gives CASSLALGGAHEQYF.

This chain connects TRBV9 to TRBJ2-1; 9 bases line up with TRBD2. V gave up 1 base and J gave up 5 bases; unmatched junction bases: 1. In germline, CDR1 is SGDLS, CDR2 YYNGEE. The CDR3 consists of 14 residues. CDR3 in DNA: TGTGCCAGCAGCGTATCTAGCGGGGACAATGAGCAGTTCTTC. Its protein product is CASSVSSGDNEQFF.

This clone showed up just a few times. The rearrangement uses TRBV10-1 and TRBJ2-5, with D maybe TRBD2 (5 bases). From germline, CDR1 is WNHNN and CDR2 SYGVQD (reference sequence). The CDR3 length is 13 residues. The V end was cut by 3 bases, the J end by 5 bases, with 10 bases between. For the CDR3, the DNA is TGCGCCAGCAGTGAACCGCCGGGGGAGACCCAGTACTTC. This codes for CASSEPPGETQYF.

The CDR3 DNA reads TGTGCCAGCAGTGTGACCGGGACAGGTTCTTACTTC. This codes for CASSVTGTGSYF. This chain uses TRBV2 with TRBJ2-4; 8 nucleotides line up with TRBD1. V was clipped by 4 bases and J by 16 bases; unmatched bases: 9. The length of the CDR3 is 12 residues. Germline V gives CDR1 SNHLY, CDR2 FYNNEI.

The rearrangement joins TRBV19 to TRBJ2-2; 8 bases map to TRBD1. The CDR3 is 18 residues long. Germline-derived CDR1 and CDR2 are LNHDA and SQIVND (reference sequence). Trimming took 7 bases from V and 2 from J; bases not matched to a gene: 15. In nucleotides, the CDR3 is TGTGCCAGTACCGGAATTGGGTGGGGACAGGCTAACACCGGGGAGCTGTTTTTT. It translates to CASTGIGWGQANTGELFF.

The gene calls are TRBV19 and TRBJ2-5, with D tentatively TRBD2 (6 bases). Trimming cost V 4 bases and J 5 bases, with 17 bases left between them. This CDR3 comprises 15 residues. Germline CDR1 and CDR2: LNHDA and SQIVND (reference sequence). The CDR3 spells CASSTGTQGGETQYF. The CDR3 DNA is TGTGCCAGTAGTACCGGGACCCAGGGAGGTGAGACCCAGTACTTC.

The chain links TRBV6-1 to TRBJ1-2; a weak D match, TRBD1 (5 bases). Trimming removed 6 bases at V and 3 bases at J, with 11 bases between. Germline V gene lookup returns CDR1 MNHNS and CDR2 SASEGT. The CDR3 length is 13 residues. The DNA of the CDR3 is TGTGCCAGCAGGGGGACGGATTACTATGGCTACACCTTC. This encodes CASRGTDYYGYTF.

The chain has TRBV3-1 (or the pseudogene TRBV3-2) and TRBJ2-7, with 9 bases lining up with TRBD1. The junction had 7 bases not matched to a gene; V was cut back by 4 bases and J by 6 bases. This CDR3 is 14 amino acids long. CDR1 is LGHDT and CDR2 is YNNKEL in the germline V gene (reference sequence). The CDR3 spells CASSPRDRVSEQYF. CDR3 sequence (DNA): TGTGCCAGCAGCCCCCGGGACAGGGTGAGCGAGCAGTACTTC.

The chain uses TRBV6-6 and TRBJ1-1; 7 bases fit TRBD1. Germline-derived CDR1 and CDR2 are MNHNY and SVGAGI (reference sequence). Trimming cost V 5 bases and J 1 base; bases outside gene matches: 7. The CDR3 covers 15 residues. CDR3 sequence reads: CASSHAGQRNTEAFF. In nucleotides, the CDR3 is TGTGCCAGCAGTCACGCGGGACAGAGGAACACTGAAGCTTTCTTT.

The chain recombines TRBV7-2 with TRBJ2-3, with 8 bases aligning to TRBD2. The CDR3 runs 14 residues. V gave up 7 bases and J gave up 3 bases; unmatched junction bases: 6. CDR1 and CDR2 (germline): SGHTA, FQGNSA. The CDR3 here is CASTSGLATDTQYF. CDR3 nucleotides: TGTGCCAGCACCTCCGGACTAGCAACAGATACGCAGTATTTT. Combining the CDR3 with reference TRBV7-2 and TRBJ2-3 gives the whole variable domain GAGVSQSPSNKVTEKGKDVELRCDPISGHTALYWYRQSLGQGLEFLIYFQGNSAPDKSGLPSDRFSAERTGGSVSTLTIQRTQQEDSAVYLCASTSGLATDTQYFGPGTRLTVL.

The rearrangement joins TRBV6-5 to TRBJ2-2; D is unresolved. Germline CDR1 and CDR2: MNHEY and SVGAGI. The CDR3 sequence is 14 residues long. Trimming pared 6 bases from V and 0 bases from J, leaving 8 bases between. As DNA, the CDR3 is TGTGCCAGCAGCCTTTTACCGAACACCGGGGAGCTGTTTTTT. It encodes CASSLLPNTGELFF.

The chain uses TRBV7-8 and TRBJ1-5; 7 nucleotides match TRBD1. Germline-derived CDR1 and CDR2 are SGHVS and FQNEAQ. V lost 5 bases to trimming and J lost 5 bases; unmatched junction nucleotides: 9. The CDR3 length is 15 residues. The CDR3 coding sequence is TGTGCCAGCAGCCGCCTACAGGGGAGGGATCAGCCCCAGCATTTT. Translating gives CASSRLQGRDQPQHF.

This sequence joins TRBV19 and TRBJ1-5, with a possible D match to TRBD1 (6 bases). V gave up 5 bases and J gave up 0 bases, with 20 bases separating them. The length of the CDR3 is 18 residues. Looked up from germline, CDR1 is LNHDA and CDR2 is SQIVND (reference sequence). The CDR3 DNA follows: TGTGCCAGTAGTGATCACCCGGGTAGGGGGTATAGCAATCAGCCCCAGCATTTT. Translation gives CASSDHPGRGYSNQPQHF.

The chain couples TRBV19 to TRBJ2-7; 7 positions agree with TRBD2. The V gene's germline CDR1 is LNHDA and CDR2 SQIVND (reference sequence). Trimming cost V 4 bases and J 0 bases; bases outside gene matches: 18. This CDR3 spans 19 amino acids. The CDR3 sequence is CASSRVGQLLASHSYEQYF. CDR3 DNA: TGTGCCAGTAGTAGAGTAGGGCAGCTACTAGCGTCCCACTCCTACGAGCAGTACTTC.

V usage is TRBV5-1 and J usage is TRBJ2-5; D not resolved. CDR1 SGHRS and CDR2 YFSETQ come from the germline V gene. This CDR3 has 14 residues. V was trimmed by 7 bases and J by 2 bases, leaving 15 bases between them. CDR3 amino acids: CASFPDPVQETQYF. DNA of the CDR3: TGCGCCAGCTTCCCAGACCCGGTACAAGAGACCCAGTACTTC.

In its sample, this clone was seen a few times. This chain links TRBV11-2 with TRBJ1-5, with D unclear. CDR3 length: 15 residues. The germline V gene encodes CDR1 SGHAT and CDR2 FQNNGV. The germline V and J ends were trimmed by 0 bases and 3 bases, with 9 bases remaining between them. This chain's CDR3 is CASSLDFALNQPQHF. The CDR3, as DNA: TGTGCCAGCAGCTTAGATTTCGCTCTCAATCAGCCCCAGCATTTT.

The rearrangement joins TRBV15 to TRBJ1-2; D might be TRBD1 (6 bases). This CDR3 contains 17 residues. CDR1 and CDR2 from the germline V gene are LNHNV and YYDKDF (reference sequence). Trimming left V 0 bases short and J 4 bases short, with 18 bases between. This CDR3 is CATSRDVGARPSYGYTF. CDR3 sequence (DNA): TGTGCCACCAGCAGAGATGTGGGGGCGCGTCCATCCTATGGCTACACCTTC.

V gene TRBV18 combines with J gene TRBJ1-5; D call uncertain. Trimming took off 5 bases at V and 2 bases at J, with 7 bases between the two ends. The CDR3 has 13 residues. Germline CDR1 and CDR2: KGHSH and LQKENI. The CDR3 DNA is TGTGCCAGCTCAGACGGTGGCAATCAGCCCCAGCATTTT. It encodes CASSDGGNQPQHF.

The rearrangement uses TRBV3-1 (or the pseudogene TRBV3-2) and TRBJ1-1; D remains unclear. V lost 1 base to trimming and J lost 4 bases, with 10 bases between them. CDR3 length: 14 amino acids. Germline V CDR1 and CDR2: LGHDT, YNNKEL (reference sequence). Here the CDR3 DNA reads TGTGCCAGCAGCCAAGCTTCAGGAGGCACTGAAGCTTTCTTT. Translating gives CASSQASGGTEAFF.

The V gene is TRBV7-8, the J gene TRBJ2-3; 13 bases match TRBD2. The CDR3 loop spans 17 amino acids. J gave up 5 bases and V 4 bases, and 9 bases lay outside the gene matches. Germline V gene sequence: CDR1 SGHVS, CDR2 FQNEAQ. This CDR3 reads CASSYPTSGGLLDTQYF. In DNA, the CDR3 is TGTGCCAGCAGCTACCCGACTAGCGGGGGGTTGTTAGATACGCAGTATTTT.

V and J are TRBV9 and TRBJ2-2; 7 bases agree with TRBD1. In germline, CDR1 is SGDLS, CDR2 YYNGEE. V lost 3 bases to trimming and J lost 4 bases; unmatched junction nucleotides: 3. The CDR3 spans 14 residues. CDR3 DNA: TGTGCCAGCAGCGGACAGGGAGCCACCGGGGAGCTGTTTTTT. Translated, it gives CASSGQGATGELFF.

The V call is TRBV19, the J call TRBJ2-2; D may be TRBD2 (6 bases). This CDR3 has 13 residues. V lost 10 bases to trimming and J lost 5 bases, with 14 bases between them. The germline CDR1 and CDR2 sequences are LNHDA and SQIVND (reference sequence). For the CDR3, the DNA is TGTGCCACCACCGGGACTCTGACCGGGGAGCTGTTTTTT. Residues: CATTGTLTGELFF.

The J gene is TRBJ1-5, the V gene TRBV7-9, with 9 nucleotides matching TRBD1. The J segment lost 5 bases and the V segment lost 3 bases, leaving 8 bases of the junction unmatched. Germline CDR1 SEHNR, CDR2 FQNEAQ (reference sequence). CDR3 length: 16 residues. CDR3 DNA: TGTGCCAGCAGCTTCACCGGGACAGGGAGCGATCAGCCCCAGCATTTT. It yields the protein CASSFTGTGSDQPQHF. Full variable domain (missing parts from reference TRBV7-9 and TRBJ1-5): DTGVSQNPRHKITKRGQNVTFRCDPISEHNRLYWYRQTLGQGPEFLTYFQNEAQLEKSRLLSDRFSAERPKGSFSTLEIQRTEQGDSAMYLCASSFTGTGSDQPQHFGDGTRLSIL.

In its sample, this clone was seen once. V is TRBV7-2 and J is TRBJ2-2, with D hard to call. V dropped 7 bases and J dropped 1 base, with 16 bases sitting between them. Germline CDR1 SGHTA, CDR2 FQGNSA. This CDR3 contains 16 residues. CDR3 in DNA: TGTGCCAGCAAATTGAACTCACAAAAGAACACCGGGGAGCTGTTTTTT. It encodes CASKLNSQKNTGELFF.

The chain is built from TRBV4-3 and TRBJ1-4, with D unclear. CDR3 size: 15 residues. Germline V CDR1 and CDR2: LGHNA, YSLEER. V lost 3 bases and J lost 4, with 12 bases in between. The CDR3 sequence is CASSQLTSHNEKLFF. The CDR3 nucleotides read TGCGCCAGCAGCCAGTTGACTTCCCATAATGAAAAACTGTTTTTT.